Each of the 11 T cell receptor beta chains below was sequenced from the same sample in a study of response to subunit inactivated influenza vaccine. TCRdb ran MiXCR on the RT-PCR reads and lists one entry per CDR3 protein. This sample has almost 600,000 distinct CDR3 sequences; approximately 15% occur once, and the top ten carry over 8.5%. The input for sequencing was PBMCs from blood, taken 12 days after vaccination. These receptors came from a man over 45 who received an inactivated influenza vaccine.

This clonotype was seen at least ten times. The chain carries TRBV11-2 and TRBJ2-3, with D unclear. Germline lookup yields CDR1 SGHAT and CDR2 FQNNGV. The V end lost 0 bases, the J end lost 6 bases, and 4 bases lay between the germline ends. The CDR3 spans 12 residues. This chain's CDR3 is CASSLDRDTQYF. The CDR3, as DNA: TGTGCCAGCAGCTTAGATCGTGATACGCAGTATTTT.

The table lists this clonotype with many counts. This rearrangement joins TRBV5-1 to TRBJ2-1; maybe TRBD1 (6 bases). V was shortened by 4 bases and J by 1 base, with 12 bases between the two germline ends. The CDR3 has 15 residues. Per the germline V gene, CDR1 is SGHRS and CDR2 is YFSETQ. This chain's CDR3 is CASSPTGISYNEQFF. In DNA form, the CDR3 reads TGCGCCAGCAGCCCAACAGGGATTTCCTACAATGAGCAGTTCTTC.

At least ten counts were recorded for this clonotype. The chain combines TRBV12-3 or TRBV12-4 with TRBJ1-5; D remains ambiguous. Trimming cost V 3 bases and J 4 bases, with 4 bases left between them. This CDR3 region has 12 residues. The CDR3 bases are TGTGCCAGCAGTTTCGGGAATCAGCCCCAGCATTTT. Its protein product is CASSFGNQPQHF.

This clonotype was observed at least ten times. This sequence joins TRBV29-1 and TRBJ2-7; a possible D gene is TRBD2 (6 bases). This CDR3 has 16 amino acids. V was cut by 2 bases and J by 2 bases, with 19 bases left in between. The germline V gene has CDR1 SQVTM and CDR2 ANQGSEA. The CDR3 DNA reads TGCAGCGTTGAATTTGCGGGACGTCCGAACCCCTACGAGCAGTACTTC. This gives the protein CSVEFAGRPNPYEQYF.

This clonotype was seen a few times. As DNA, the CDR3 is TGCGCCAGCAGCTTGGAGGGAATCGATACGCAGTATTTT. It encodes CASSLEGIDTQYF. The chain carries TRBV5-1 and TRBJ2-3; D remains unclear. The CDR3 is made up of 13 amino acids. V was shortened by 0 bases and J by 6 bases, with 8 bases between the two germline ends. Per the germline V gene, CDR1 is SGHRS and CDR2 is YFSETQ.

J is TRBJ2-7 and V is TRBV11-2; D is undetermined. This CDR3 is 12 amino acids long. Germline V gene sequence: CDR1 SGHAT, CDR2 FQNNGV. V was trimmed by 5 bases and J by 6 bases, leaving 11 bases between them. CDR3 nucleotides: TGTGCCAGCAGCCCGTTTGGGTCCGAGCAGTACTTC. Translating gives CASSPFGSEQYF.

This chain joins TRBV10-3 and TRBJ2-1, with unresolved D. The CDR3 runs 15 residues. V dropped 0 bases and J dropped 2 bases, with 8 bases sitting between them. Per germline, CDR1 ENHRY and CDR2 SYGVKD. Here the CDR3 reads CAISESTEPYNEQFF. The CDR3 region has the DNA TGTGCCATCAGTGAGTCGACTGAACCCTACAATGAGCAGTTCTTC.

This clonotype was detected only a few times. Written as DNA, the CDR3 is TGCAGTGCCCCGAAGGGCGGGGGCGCAGATACGCAGTATTTT. Translating gives CSAPKGGGADTQYF. The V and J genes are TRBV20-1 and TRBJ2-3, with D possibly being TRBD2 (7 bases). Looked up from germline, CDR1 is DFQATT and CDR2 is SNEGSKA (reference sequence). The CDR3 is made up of 14 amino acids. V was cut by 6 bases and J by 4 bases, with 17 bases left in between.

The gene calls are TRBV20-1 and TRBJ2-2; D could derive from TRBD1 or TRBD2 (5 bases each). This CDR3 comprises 14 residues. Between the trimmed V and J ends, which lost 6 bases and 1 base, there was a span of 12 bases. Germline V gives CDR1 DFQATT, CDR2 SNEGSKA (reference sequence). The chain's CDR3 is CSAQGPKNTGELFF. In DNA, the CDR3 is TGCAGTGCCCAGGGACCCAAGAACACCGGGGAGCTGTTTTTT.

The table lists this clonotype with a few counts. The chain joins TRBV12-3 or TRBV12-4 to TRBJ1-2; no reliable D call. Trimming removed 3 bases from V and 3 bases from J, with 17 bases in between. This CDR3 is built from 16 residues. The CDR3 region has the DNA TGTGCCAGCAGTTTTCGGCAGGCCCCTTCTTACTATGGCTACACCTTC. Its protein is CASSFRQAPSYYGYTF.

Only a few counts were recorded for this clonotype. A junction end diverges from the germline sequence, so it may reflect a read error. CDR3 amino acids: CASSHEYRDASEKFF. In nucleotides, the CDR3 is TGTGCCAGCAGCCATGAGTACCGGGACGCTTCTGAGAAGTTCTTC. The rearrangement links TRBV14 to TRBJ2-1, with D possibly being TRBD1 or TRBD2 (5 bases each). The CDR3 totals 15 residues. Germline CDR1 is SGHDN and CDR2 is FVKESK.